This T cell receptor (beta chain) is drawn from a study of OX40 agonist ivuxolimab in advanced cancers. Study in general: The drug used for patients, ivuxolimab, was an agonistic anti-OX40 (CD134) antibody. Patients received ivuxolimab, an intravenous treatment, every 2 weeks at 0.01 to 10 mg/kg. The study's findings and limits: Patients with a partial response at 0.1-3.0 mg/kg had among the lowest clonal expansion. Researchers did not determine the expanded peripheral T cells' antigen specificity.

Germline V CDR1 and CDR2: SGHRS, YFSETQ. The CDR3 runs to 16 residues. The V end lost 4 bases, the J end lost 2 bases, and 16 bases lay between the germline ends. A word on this clone: What it binds is not known.

Assay: immunoSEQ multiplex PCR; the TCRdb copy retains only in-frame clones and omits some. Of 60,000 or so clones in the sample, around 87% were seen once. The chain uses TRBV5-1 and TRBJ2-1; D is tentatively TRBD1 or TRBD2 (6 bases each). The sequencing used CD4+ or CD8+ T cells sorted from blood, collected in a trial of the OX40 agonist ivuxolimab. The source is an adult with an advanced solid tumor such as melanoma, head and neck, liver or kidney cancer. The CDR3 nucleotides read TGCGCCAGCAGCCCGGCGTCTGGGGGGCCCTACAATGAGCAGTTCTTC. The encoded protein is CASSPASGGPYNEQFF.